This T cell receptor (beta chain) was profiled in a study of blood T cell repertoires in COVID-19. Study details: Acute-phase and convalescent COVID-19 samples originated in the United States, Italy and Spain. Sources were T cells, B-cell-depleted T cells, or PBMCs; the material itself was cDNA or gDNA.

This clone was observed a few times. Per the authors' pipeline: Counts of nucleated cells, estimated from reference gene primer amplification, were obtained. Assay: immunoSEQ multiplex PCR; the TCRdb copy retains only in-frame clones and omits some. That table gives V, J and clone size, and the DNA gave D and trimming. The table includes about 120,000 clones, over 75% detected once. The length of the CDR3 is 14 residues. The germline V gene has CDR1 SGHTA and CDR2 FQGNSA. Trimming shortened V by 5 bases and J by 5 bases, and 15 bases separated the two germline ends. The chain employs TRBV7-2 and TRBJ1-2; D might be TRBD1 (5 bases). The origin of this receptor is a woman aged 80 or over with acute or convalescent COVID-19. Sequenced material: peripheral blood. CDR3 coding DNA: TGTGCCAGCAGCCCACCTGACAGCACATATGGCTACACCTTC. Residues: CASSPPDSTYGYTF.